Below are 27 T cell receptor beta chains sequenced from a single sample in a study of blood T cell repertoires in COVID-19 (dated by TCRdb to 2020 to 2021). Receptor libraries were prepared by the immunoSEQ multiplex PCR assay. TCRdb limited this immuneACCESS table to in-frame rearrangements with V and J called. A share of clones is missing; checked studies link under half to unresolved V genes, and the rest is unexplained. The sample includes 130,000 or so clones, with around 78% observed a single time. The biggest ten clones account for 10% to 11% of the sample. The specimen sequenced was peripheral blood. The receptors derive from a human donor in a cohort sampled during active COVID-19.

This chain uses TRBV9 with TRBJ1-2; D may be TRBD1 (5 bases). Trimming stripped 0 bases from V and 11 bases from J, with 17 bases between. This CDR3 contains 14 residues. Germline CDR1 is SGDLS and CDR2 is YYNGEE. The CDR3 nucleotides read TGTGCCAGCAGCGTAGCGGGGACGGAGGGTATTTACACCTTC. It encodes CASSVAGTEGIYTF.

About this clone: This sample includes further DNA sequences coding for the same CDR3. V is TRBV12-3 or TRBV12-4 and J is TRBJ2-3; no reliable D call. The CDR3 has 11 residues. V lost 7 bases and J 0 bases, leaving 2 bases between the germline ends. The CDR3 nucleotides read TGTGCCAGCACAAGCACAGATACGCAGTATTTT. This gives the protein CASTSTDTQYF.

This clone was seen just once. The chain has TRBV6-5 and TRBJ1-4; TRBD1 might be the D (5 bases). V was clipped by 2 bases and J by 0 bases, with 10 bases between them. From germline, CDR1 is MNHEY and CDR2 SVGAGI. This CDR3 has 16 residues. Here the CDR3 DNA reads TGTGCCAGCAGTTACAGGGGACTAGCAACTAATGAAAAACTGTTTTTT. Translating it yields CASSYRGLATNEKLFF.

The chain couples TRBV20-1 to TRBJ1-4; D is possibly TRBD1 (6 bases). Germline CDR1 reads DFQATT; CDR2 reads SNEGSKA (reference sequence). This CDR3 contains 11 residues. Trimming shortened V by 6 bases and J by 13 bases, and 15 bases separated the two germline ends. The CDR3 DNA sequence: TGCAGTGCGCTCACAGGGAAGGTACTGTTTTTT. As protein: CSALTGKVLFF.

The CDR3 coding sequence is TGTGCCAGCAGCTCGGGACTAGCGGGGGCAGAGACCCAGTACTTC. It yields the protein CASSSGLAGAETQYF. The chain carries TRBV7-7 and TRBJ2-5; TRBD2 matches 14 bases. Germline lookup yields CDR1 SSHAT and CDR2 FNYEAQ (reference sequence). The trim removed 4 bases at V and 4 bases at J, leaving 2 bases unmatched. CDR3 size: 15 residues.

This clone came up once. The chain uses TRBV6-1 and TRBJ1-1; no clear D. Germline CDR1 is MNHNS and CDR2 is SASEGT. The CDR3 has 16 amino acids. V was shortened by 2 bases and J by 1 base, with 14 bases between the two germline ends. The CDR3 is CASSENLFISNTEAFF. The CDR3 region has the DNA TGTGCCAGCAGTGAAAATTTGTTTATCTCGAACACTGAAGCTTTCTTT.

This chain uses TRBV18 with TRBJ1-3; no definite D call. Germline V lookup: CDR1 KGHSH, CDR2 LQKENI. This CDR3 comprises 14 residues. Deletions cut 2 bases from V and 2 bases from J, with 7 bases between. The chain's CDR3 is CASSPRQAGNTIYF. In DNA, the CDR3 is TGTGCCAGCTCACCAAGGCAGGCTGGAAACACCATATATTTT. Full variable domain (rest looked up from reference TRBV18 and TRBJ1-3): NAGVMQNPRHLVRRRGQEARLRCSPMKGHSHVYWYRQLPEEGLKFMVYLQKENIIDESGMPKERFSAEFPKEGPSILRIQQVVRGDSAAYFCASSPRQAGNTIYFGEGSWLTVV.

The CDR3 DNA reads TGTGCCAGTTGGGGTTCGACAGGGGTTAACTATGGCTACACCTTC. It translates to CASWGSTGVNYGYTF. This rearrangement joins TRBV19 to TRBJ1-2; 8 bases are shared with TRBD1. The junction had 9 bases not matched to a gene; V was cut back by 8 bases and J by 1 base. This CDR3 has 15 residues. Germline V gives CDR1 LNHDA, CDR2 SQIVND (reference sequence).

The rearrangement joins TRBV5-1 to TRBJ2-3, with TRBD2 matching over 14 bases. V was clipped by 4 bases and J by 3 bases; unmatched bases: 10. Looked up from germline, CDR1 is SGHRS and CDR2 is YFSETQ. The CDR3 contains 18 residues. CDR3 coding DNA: TGCGCCAGCAGCCCGATAGGGACTAGCGGGGGCGGGACAGATACGCAGTATTTT. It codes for CASSPIGTSGGGTDTQYF.

In DNA, the CDR3 is TGTGCCAGCAGCCGACAGGGCGTCTCCTACGAGCAGTACTTC. This sequence encodes CASSRQGVSYEQYF. The V and J genes are TRBV6-5 and TRBJ2-7; 7 bases match TRBD1. The CDR3 loop spans 14 amino acids. The trim removed 6 bases at V and 0 bases at J, leaving 5 bases unmatched. Germline V gives CDR1 MNHEY, CDR2 SVGAGI.

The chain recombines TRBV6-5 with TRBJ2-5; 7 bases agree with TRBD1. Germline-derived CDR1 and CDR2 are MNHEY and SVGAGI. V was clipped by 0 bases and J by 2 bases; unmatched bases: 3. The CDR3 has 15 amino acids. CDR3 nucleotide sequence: TGTGCCAGCAGTTACTCAGGGACAGAGCAAGAGACCCAGTACTTC. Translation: CASSYSGTEQETQYF.

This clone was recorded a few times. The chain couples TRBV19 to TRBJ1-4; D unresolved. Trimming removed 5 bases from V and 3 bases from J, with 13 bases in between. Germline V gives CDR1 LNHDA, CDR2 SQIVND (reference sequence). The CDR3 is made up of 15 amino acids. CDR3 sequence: CASSGSYGPNEKLFF. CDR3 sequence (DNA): TGTGCCAGTAGTGGCTCTTATGGGCCTAATGAAAAACTGTTTTTT. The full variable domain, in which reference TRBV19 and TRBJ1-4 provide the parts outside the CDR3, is DGGITQSPKYLFRKEGQNVTLSCEQNLNHDAMYWYRQDPGQGLRLIYYSQIVNDFQKGDIAEGYSVSREKKESFPLTVTSAQKNPTAFYLCASSGSYGPNEKLFFGSGTQLSVL.

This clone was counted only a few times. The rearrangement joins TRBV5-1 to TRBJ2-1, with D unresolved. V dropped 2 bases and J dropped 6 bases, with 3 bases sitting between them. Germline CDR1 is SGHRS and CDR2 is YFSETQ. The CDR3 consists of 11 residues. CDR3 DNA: TGCGCCAGCAGCTTAGCCAATGAGCAGTTCTTC. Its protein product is CASSLANEQFF.

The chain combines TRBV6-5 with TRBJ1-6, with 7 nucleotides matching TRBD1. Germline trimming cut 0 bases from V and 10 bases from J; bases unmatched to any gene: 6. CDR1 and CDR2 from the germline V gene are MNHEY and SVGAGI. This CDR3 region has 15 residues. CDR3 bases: TGTGCCAGCAGTTACTCCAGGCAGGGGGACTCACCCCTCCACTTT. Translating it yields CASSYSRQGDSPLHF.

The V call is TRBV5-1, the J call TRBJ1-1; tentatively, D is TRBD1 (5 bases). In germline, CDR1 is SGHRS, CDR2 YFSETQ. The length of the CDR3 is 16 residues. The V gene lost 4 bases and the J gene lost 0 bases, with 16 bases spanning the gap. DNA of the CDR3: TGCGCCAGCAGCGCGGCCCTTACAGGCCTGAACACTGAAGCTTTCTTT. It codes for CASSAALTGLNTEAFF.

This CDR3 is CSVSRRGTEAFF. For the CDR3, the DNA is TGCAGCGTTTCGAGGCGTGGGACTGAAGCTTTCTTT. This rearrangement joins TRBV29-1 to TRBJ1-1; no clear D. Trimming pared 5 bases from V and 5 bases from J, leaving 12 bases between. CDR1 and CDR2 from the germline V gene are SQVTM and ANQGSEA. CDR3 length: 12 residues.

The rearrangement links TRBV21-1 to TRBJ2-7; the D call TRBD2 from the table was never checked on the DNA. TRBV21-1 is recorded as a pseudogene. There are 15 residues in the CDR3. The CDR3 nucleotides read TGTGCCAGCAGCATGGGTCCTAGCGGGGAATACGAGCAGTACTTC. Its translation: CASSMGPSGEYEQYF.

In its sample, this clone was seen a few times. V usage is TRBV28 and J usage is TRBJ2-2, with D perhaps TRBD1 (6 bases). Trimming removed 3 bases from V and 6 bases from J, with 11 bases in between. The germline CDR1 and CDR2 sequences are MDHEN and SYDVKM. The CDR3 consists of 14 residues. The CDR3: CASSLYTGPGELFF. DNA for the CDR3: TGTGCCAGCAGTTTGTACACAGGGCCCGGGGAGCTGTTTTTT. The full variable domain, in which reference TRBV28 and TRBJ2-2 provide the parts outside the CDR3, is DVKVTQSSRYLVKRTGEKVFLECVQDMDHENMFWYRQDPGLGLRLIYFSYDVKMKEKGDIPEGYSVSREKKERFSLILESASTNQTSMYLCASSLYTGPGELFFGEGSRLTVL.

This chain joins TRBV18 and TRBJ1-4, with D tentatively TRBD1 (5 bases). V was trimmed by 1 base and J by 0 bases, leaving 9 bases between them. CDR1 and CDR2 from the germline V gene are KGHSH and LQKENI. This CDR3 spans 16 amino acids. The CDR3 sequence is CASSPLPGSTNEKLFF. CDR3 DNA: TGTGCCAGCTCACCACTGCCAGGGTCAACTAATGAAAAACTGTTTTTT. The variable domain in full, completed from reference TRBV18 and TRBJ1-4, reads NAGVMQNPRHLVRRRGQEARLRCSPMKGHSHVYWYRQLPEEGLKFMVYLQKENIIDESGMPKERFSAEFPKEGPSILRIQQVVRGDSAAYFCASSPLPGSTNEKLFFGSGTQLSVL.

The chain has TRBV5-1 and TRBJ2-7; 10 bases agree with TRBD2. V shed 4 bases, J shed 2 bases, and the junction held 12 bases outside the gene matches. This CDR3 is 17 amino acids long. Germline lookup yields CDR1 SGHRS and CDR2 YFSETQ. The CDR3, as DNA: TGCGCCAGCAGCCATCCAAGCGGGGGGGCTGAAGCCTACGAGCAGTACTTC. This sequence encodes CASSHPSGGAEAYEQYF.

CDR3 in amino acids: CAWSVQGPQPQHF. The CDR3, as DNA: TGTGCCTGGAGTGTACAGGGGCCTCAGCCCCAGCATTTT. This chain uses TRBV30 with TRBJ1-5; TRBD1 matches 7 bases. Germline V gene sequence: CDR1 GTSNPN, CDR2 SVGIG (reference sequence). V gave up 0 bases and J gave up 6 bases; unmatched junction bases: 2. The CDR3 has 13 residues. Full variable domain (missing parts from reference TRBV30 and TRBJ1-5): SQTIHQWPATLVQPVGSPLSLECTVEGTSNPNLYWYRQAAGRGLQLLFYSVGIGQISSEVPQNLSASRPQDRQFILSSKKLLLSDSGFYLCAWSVQGPQPQHFGDGTRLSIL.

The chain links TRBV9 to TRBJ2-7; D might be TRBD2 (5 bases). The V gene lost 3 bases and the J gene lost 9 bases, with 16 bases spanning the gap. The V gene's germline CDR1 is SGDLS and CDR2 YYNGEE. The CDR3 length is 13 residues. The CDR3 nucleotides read TGTGCCAGCAGCGCCCCGGAGGAGGTAGGGCAGTACTTC. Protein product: CASSAPEEVGQYF.

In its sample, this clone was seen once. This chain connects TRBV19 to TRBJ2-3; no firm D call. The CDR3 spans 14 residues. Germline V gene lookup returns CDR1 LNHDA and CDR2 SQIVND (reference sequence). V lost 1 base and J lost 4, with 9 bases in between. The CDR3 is CASSIGSAPDTQYF. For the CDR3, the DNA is TGTGCCAGTAGTATAGGGAGCGCCCCAGATACGCAGTATTTT.

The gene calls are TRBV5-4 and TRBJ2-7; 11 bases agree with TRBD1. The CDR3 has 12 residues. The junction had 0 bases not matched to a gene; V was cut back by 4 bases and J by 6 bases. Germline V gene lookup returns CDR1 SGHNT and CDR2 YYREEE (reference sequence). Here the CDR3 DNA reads TGTGCCAGCAGCGGGACAGGGGGCGAGCAGTACTTC. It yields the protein CASSGTGGEQYF.

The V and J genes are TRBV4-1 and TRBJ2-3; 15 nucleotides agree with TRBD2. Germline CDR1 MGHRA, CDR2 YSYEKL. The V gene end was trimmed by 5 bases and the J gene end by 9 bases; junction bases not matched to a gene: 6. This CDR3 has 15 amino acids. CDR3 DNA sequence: TGCGCCAGCAGCTCAACGGGACTAGCGGGGGGCACGCAGTATTTT. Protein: CASSSTGLAGGTQYF.

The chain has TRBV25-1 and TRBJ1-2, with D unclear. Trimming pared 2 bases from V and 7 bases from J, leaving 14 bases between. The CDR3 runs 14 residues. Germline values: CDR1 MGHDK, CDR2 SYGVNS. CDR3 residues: CASSELAVAGGYTF. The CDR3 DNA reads TGTGCCAGCAGTGAACTGGCGGTAGCGGGTGGCTACACCTTC.

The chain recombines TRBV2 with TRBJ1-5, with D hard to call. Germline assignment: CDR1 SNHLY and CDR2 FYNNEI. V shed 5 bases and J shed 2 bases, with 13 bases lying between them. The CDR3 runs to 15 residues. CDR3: CASSYPTVGNQPQHF. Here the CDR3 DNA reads TGTGCCAGCAGTTACCCTACGGTTGGCAATCAGCCCCAGCATTTT.